The T cell receptor beta chain described here comes from a study of shared clonotypes between healthy human individuals. V was clipped by 7 bases and J by 6 bases; unmatched bases: 9. The CDR3 spans 13 residues. In germline, CDR1 is SEHNR, CDR2 FQNEAQ (reference sequence). Produced via immunoSEQ multiplex PCR; TCRdb's table is partial and in-frame only. Of around 2,000,000 clones in the sample, approximately 95% were seen once. In the naive CD8 group, cells lacked CD45RO and were positively selected for CCR7, so terminally differentiated effector memory CD45RA+ cells were left out. The origin of this receptor is a man aged 18-30 years in good health. The chain carries TRBV7-9 and TRBJ2-7; 7 positions agree with TRBD1. What was sequenced was naive CD8+ T cells sorted from blood. The CDR3 sequence: CASNLPGTAEQYF. The DNA of the CDR3 is TGTGCCAGCAACCTTCCGGGGACAGCCGAGCAGTACTTC.